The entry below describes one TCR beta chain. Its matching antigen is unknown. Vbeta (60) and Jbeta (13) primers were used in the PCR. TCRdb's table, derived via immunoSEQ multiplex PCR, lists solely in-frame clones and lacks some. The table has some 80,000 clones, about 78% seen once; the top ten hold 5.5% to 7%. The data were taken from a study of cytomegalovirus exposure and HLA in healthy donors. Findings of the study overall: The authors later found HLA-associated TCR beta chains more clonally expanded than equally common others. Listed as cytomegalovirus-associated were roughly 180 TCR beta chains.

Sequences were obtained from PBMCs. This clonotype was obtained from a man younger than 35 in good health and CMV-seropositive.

The CDR3 nucleotides read TGTGCCAGCAGGGAACAGGGGTCCGTCGTGTGGTTCTTC. Residues: CASREQGSVVWFF. V gene TRBV27 combines with J gene TRBJ2-1, with 7 bases lining up with TRBD1. CDR1 is MNHEY, CDR2 SMNVEV, per germline (reference sequence). V lost 6 bases to trimming and J lost 15 bases; unmatched junction nucleotides: 14. CDR3 length: 13 residues.